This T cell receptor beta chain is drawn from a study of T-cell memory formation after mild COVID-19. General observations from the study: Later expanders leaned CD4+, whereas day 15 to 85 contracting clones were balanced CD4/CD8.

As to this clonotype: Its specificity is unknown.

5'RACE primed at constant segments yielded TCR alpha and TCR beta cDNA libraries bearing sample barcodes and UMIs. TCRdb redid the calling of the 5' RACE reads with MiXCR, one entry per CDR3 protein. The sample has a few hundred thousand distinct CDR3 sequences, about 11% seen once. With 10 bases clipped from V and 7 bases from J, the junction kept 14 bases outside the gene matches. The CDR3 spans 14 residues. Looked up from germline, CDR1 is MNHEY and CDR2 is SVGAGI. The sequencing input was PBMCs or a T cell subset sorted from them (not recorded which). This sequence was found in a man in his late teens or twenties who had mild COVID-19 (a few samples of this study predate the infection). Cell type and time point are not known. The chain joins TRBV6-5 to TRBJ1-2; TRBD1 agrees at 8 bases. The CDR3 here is CATRTGLGSGGYTF. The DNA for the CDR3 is TGTGCCACTCGGACAGGGTTAGGGTCCGGTGGCTACACCTTC.